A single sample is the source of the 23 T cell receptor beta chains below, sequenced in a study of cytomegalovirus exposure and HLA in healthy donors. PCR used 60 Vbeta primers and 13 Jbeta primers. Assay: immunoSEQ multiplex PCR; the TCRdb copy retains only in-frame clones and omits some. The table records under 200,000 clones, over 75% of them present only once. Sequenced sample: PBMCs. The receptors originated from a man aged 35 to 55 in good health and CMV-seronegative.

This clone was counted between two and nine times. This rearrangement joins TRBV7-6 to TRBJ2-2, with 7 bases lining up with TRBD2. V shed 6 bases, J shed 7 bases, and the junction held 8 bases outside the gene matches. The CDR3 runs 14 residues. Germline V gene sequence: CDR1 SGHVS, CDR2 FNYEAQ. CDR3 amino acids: CASRPSGVGGELFF. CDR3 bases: TGTGCCAGCAGACCAAGCGGGGTGGGCGGGGAGCTGTTTTTT.

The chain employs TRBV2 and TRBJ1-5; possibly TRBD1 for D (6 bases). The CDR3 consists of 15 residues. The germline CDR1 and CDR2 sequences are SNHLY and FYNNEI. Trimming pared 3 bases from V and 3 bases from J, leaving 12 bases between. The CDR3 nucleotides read TGTGCCAGCAGTGAGGGGGCCAGGCTCAATCAGCCCCAGCATTTT. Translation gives CASSEGARLNQPQHF.

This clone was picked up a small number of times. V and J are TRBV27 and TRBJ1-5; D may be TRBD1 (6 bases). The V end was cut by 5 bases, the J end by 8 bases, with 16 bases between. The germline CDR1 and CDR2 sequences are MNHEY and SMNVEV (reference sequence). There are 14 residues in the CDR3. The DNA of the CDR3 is TGTGCCAGCAGTACACAGGGTCCGATGGAGCCCCAGCATTTT. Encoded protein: CASSTQGPMEPQHF.

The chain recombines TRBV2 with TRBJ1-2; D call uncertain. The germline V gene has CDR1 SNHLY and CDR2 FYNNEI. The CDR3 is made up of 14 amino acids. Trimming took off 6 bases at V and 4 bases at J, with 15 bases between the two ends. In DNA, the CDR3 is TGTGCCAGCAGACTCGGAGGAGGAGGCTATGGCTACACCTTC. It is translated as CASRLGGGGYGYTF.

The CDR3 is CASSLEGSYEQYF. The CDR3 DNA follows: TGTGCCAGCAGCTTAGAGGGGTCCTACGAGCAGTACTTC. The chain recombines TRBV13 with TRBJ2-7; a weak D match, TRBD1 (5 bases). V lost 1 base and J lost 1, with 5 bases in between. The CDR3 totals 13 residues. Germline V gene sequence: CDR1 PRHDT, CDR2 FYEKMQ (reference sequence). Combining the CDR3 with reference TRBV13 and TRBJ2-7 gives the whole variable domain AAGVIQSPRHLIKEKRETATLKCYPIPRHDTVYWYQQGPGQDPQFLISFYEKMQSDKGSIPDRFSAQQFSDYHSELNMSSLELGDSALYFCASSLEGSYEQYFGPGTRLTVT.

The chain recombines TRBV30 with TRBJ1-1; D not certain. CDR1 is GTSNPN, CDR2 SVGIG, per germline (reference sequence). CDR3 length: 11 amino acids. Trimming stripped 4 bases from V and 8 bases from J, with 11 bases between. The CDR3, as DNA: TGTGCCTGGATCCCCCGGTGGGAAGCTTTCTTT. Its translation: CAWIPRWEAFF.

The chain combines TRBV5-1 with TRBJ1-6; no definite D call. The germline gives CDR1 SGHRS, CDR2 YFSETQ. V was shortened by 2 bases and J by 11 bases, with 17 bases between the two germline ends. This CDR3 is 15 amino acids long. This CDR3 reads CASSLNSGPRAPLHF. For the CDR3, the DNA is TGCGCCAGCAGCTTAAACTCCGGGCCGAGGGCACCCCTCCACTTT.

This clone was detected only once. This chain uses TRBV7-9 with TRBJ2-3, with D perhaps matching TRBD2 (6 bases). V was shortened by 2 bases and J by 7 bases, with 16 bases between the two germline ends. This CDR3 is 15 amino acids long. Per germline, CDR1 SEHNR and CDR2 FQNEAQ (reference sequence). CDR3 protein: CASSLIGVGGNTQYF. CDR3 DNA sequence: TGTGCCAGCAGCTTAATTGGAGTCGGCGGGAATACGCAGTATTTT.

In DNA, the CDR3 is TGTGCCAGTGGACAGGCTTTCAATGAGCAGTTCTTC. Its protein is CASGQAFNEQFF. The chain recombines TRBV18 with TRBJ2-1, with 7 bases that match TRBD1. The CDR3 spans 12 residues. The ends lost 9 bases at V and 6 bases at J; junction bases unmatched: 5. Per germline, CDR1 KGHSH and CDR2 LQKENI.

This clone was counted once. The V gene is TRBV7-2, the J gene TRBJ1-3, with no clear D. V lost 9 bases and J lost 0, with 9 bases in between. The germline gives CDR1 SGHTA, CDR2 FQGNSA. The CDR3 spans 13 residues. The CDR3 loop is CASTQSSGNTIYF. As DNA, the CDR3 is TGTGCCAGTACTCAATCCTCTGGAAACACCATATATTTT.

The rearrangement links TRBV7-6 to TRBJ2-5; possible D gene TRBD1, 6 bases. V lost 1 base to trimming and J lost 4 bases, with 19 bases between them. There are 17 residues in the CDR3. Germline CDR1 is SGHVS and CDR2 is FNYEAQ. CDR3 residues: CASSLGVTRGPVETQYF. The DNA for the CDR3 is TGTGCCAGCAGCTTAGGGGTTACCAGGGGTCCGGTAGAGACCCAGTACTTC.

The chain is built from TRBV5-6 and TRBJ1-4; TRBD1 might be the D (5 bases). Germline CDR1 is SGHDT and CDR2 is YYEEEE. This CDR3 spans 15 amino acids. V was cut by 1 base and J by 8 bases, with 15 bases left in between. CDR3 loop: CASSLTRTSGEKLFF. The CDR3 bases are TGTGCCAGCAGCTTGACCAGGACAAGTGGGGAAAAACTGTTTTTT.

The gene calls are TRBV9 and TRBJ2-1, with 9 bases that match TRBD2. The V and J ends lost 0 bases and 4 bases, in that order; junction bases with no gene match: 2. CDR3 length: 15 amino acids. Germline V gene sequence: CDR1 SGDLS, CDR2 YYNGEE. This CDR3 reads CASSVGGLAYNEQFF. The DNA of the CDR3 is TGTGCCAGCAGCGTAGGGGGACTAGCTTACAATGAGCAGTTCTTC.

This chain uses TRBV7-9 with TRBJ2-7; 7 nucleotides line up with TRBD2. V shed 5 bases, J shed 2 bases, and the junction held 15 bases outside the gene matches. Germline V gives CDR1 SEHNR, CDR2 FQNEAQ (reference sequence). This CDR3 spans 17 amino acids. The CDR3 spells CASSPIAGTRVTYEQYF. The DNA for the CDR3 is TGTGCCAGCAGCCCGATAGCGGGTACAAGGGTAACCTACGAGCAGTACTTC.

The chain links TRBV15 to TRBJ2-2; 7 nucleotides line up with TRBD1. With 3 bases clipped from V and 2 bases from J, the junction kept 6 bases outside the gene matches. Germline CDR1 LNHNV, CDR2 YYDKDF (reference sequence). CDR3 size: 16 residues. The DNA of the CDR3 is TGTGCCACCAGCAGGTCCGGGACAGTTAACACCGGGGAGCTGTTTTTT. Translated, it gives CATSRSGTVNTGELFF.

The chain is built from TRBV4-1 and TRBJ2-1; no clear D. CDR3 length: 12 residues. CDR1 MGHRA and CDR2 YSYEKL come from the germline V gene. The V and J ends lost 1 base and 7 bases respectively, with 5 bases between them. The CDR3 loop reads CASSQGLNEQFF. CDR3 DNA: TGCGCCAGCAGCCAAGGACTTAATGAGCAGTTCTTC.

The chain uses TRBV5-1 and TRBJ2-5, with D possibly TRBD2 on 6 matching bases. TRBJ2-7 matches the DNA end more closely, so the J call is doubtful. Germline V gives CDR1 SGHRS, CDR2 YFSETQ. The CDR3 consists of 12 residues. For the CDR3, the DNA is TGCGCCAGCAGCTGGAGGGGTGACGAGCAGTACTTC. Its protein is CASSWRGDEQYF.

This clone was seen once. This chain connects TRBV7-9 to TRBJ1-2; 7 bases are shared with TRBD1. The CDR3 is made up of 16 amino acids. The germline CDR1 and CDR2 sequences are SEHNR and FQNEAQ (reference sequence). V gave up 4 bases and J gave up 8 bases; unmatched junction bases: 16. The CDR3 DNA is TGTGCCAGCAGCTACCACCCGACAGGGCCCTACAGCGGCTACACCTTC. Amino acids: CASSYHPTGPYSGYTF.

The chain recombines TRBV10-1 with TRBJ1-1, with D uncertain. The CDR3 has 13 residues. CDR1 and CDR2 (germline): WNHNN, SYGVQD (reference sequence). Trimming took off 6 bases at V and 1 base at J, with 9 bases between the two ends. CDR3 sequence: CASRGRENTEAFF. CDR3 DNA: TGCGCCAGCAGAGGACGGGAGAACACTGAAGCTTTCTTT.

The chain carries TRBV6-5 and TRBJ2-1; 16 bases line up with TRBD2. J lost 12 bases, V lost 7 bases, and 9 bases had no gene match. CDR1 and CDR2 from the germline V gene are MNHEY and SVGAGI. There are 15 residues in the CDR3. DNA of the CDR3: TGTGCCAGCATAAAGCCCGGGACTAGCGGGGGGGGGCAGTTCTTC. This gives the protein CASIKPGTSGGGQFF.

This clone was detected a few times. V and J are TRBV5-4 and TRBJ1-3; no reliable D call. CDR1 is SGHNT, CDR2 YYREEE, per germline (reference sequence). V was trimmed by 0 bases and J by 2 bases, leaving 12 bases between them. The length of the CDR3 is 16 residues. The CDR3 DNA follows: TGTGCCAGCAGCTTGGGGGTCGGGAACGCTGGAAACACCATATATTTT. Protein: CASSLGVGNAGNTIYF.

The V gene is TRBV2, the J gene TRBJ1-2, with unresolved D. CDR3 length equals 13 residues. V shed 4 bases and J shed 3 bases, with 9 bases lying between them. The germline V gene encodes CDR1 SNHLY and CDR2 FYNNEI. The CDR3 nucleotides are TGTGCCAGCAGTGTTCCGGGAGACTATGGCTACACCTTC. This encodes CASSVPGDYGYTF.

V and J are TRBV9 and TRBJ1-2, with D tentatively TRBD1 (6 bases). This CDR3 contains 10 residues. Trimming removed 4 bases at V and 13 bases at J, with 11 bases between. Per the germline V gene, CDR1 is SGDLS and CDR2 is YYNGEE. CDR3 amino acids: CASSPLTGTF. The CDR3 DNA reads TGTGCCAGCAGCCCCTTGACAGGCACCTTC.